At least ten counts were recorded for the clone carrying this T cell receptor (beta chain). Its antigen is undetermined. This CDR3 region has 15 residues. V was trimmed by 2 bases and J by 2 bases, leaving 12 bases between them. CDR1 and CDR2 from the germline V gene are MRHNA and SNTAGT. The entry originates in a study of T cells in Graves' hyperthyroidism and ophthalmopathy. Study as a whole: The authors collected peripheral blood at initial diagnosis, before any treatment. General study points: Peripheral blood also featured most of the thyroid clonotypes expanded above 0.001. Model predictions of ophthalmopathy came a median 6.5 months before onset.

Amplified TCR beta CDR3 regions came from RNA transcripts. The HTBI primer set was used in a first-round RT-PCR of the TCR CDR3. Using its own MiXCR run on the multiplex PCR reads, TCRdb lists one record per CDR3 protein. In the table there are some 550,000 distinct CDR3 sequences, roughly 20% of which are singletons. This clonotype originated in a man between 18 and 29 years old with Graves' hyperthyroidism. Sequencing input: blood. The genes are TRBV6-4 and TRBJ1-1; D uncertain. CDR3 in DNA: TGTGCCAGCAGTGACACCTTGGGAGTCAACACTGAAGCTTTCTTT. It codes for CASSDTLGVNTEAFF.